The 14 T cell receptor beta chains given below trace back to one sample, sequenced in a study of OX40 agonist ivuxolimab in advanced cancers. Assay used: immunoSEQ multiplex PCR; TCRdb lists only in-frame clones, some missing. The sample includes around 31,000 clones, 88% of them seen just once. Sequencing used CD4+ or CD8+ T cells sorted from blood, obtained in a trial of the OX40 agonist ivuxolimab. These receptors were obtained from an adult with an advanced solid tumor such as melanoma, head and neck, liver or kidney cancer.

The chain is built from TRBV7-9 and TRBJ2-7; D possibly corresponds to TRBD1 (6 bases). The CDR3 covers 14 residues. V was trimmed by 5 bases and J by 2 bases, leaving 13 bases between them. Germline CDR1 SEHNR, CDR2 FQNEAQ (reference sequence). This CDR3 reads CASSRGDTTYEQYF. CDR3 sequence (DNA): TGTGCCAGCAGCCGTGGGGACACCACCTACGAGCAGTACTTC.

This clone was counted only a few times. The chain is built from TRBV9 and TRBJ1-1; the D is unclear. The ends were cut back, 4 bases at V and 0 bases at J, with 7 bases in the middle. The CDR3 is 13 residues long. Germline CDR1 SGDLS, CDR2 YYNGEE. CDR3: CASSPGMNTEAFF. CDR3 nucleotides: TGTGCCAGCAGCCCGGGTATGAACACTGAAGCTTTCTTT.

V and J are TRBV9 and TRBJ2-3, with a tentative D call TRBD2 (6 bases). The CDR3 contains 14 residues. Germline lookup yields CDR1 SGDLS and CDR2 YYNGEE. V dropped 3 bases and J dropped 1 base, with 9 bases sitting between them. The CDR3 region is CASSAGEGTDTQYF. CDR3 bases: TGTGCCAGCAGCGCCGGGGAGGGCACAGATACGCAGTATTTT.

The CDR3 coding sequence is TGTGCCAGCAGCGTCGGACAGGCTTCCTACGAGCAGTACTTC. This encodes CASSVGQASYEQYF. The J gene is TRBJ2-7, the V gene TRBV27; the match to TRBD1 covers 7 bases. The CDR3 has 14 residues. Unmatched junction bases numbered 6, after V lost 6 bases and J lost 1 base. Germline V CDR1 and CDR2: MNHEY, SMNVEV (reference sequence).

The chain uses TRBV6-4 and TRBJ1-2; perhaps TRBD1 as D (5 bases). CDR1 and CDR2 from the germline V gene are MRHNA and SNTAGT. The CDR3 is 15 amino acids. V lost 3 bases to trimming and J lost 0 bases, with 11 bases between them. This CDR3 is CASSEGGRANYGYTF. The DNA of the CDR3 is TGTGCCAGCAGTGAGGGGGGTCGAGCTAACTATGGCTACACCTTC.

V gene TRBV10-3 combines with J gene TRBJ1-2; D may be TRBD1 (6 bases). The V gene's germline CDR1 is ENHRY and CDR2 SYGVKD. V lost 0 bases to trimming and J lost 6 bases, with 11 bases between them. The CDR3 sequence is 14 residues long. The CDR3 loop reads CAISESDSFHGYTF. CDR3 in DNA: TGTGCCATCAGTGAGTCGGACAGTTTTCATGGCTACACCTTC.

The chain couples TRBV15 to TRBJ2-3; TRBD1 is a possible D gene (6 bases). Germline V CDR1 and CDR2: LNHNV, YYDKDF (reference sequence). V gave up 5 bases and J gave up 0 bases, with 12 bases separating them. The CDR3 has 15 amino acids. The DNA for the CDR3 is TGTGCCACCAGCGACGAAGGGGGAAGCACAGATACGCAGTATTTT. Translating it yields CATSDEGGSTDTQYF.

The CDR3 loop reads CASSPLGTGEKLFF. CDR3 nucleotide sequence: TGTGCCAGCAGCCCCTTGGGGACAGGTGAAAAACTGTTTTTT. This rearrangement joins TRBV27 to TRBJ1-4, with TRBD1 identical over 8 bases. CDR1 is MNHEY, CDR2 SMNVEV, per germline (reference sequence). The trim removed 6 bases at V and 7 bases at J, leaving 7 bases unmatched. The CDR3 loop spans 14 amino acids.

The chain couples TRBV4-3 to TRBJ2-2, with 11 bases fitting TRBD2. J was trimmed by 2 bases and V by 3 bases; bases with no gene match: 5. Germline CDR1 LGHNA, CDR2 YSLEER. This CDR3 spans 17 amino acids. CDR3 nucleotide sequence: TGCGCCAGCAGCCAGGATAGCGGGGGGGCCAACACCGGGGAGCTGTTTTTT. Translating it yields CASSQDSGGANTGELFF.

Regarding this clone: At one of its ends the junction is not consistent with the germline gene, which may arise from a read error. This sequence joins TRBV5-1 and TRBJ1-1; no definite D call. The germline V gene encodes CDR1 SGHRS and CDR2 YFSETQ. This CDR3 spans 14 amino acids. The CDR3 loop reads CASSFPTGNTEAFF. CDR3 nucleotide sequence: TGTGCCAGCAGCTTCCCGACGGGGAACACTGAAGCTTTCTTT.

This chain connects TRBV15 to TRBJ2-4; D might be TRBD1 or TRBD2, each matching 6 bases. Trimming removed 0 bases at V and 6 bases at J, with 21 bases between. The CDR3 extends over 18 amino acids. In germline, CDR1 is LNHNV, CDR2 YYDKDF (reference sequence). The CDR3 region is CATSRDTSPRTAGNIQYF. The CDR3 DNA is TGTGCCACCAGCAGAGACACCTCCCCTAGGACAGCGGGAAACATTCAGTACTTC.

This chain uses TRBV4-2 with TRBJ2-1; 11 bases agree with TRBD2. Germline assignment: CDR1 LGHNA and CDR2 YNFKEQ. The CDR3 runs to 15 residues. V trimming: 2 bases; J trimming: 4 bases; junction bases outside the gene matches: 1. CDR3 in amino acids: CASSQIAGGYNEQFF. CDR3 coding DNA: TGTGCCAGCAGCCAAATAGCGGGGGGGTACAATGAGCAGTTCTTC.

This clone was recorded only once. The chain joins TRBV13 to TRBJ1-1; TRBD1 matches at 9 bases. V was pared by 5 bases and J by 5 bases, with 6 bases of the junction left unmatched. The CDR3 length is 14 residues. Germline V gene lookup returns CDR1 PRHDT and CDR2 FYEKMQ (reference sequence). This CDR3 reads CASSTTGTGTEAFF. The CDR3 DNA reads as TGTGCCAGCAGCACGACCGGGACAGGGACTGAAGCTTTCTTT. The entire variable domain, with the rest obtained from reference TRBV13 and TRBJ1-1, is as follows: AAGVIQSPRHLIKEKRETATLKCYPIPRHDTVYWYQQGPGQDPQFLISFYEKMQSDKGSIPDRFSAQQFSDYHSELNMSSLELGDSALYFCASSTTGTGTEAFFGQGTRLTVV.

The chain has TRBV5-1 and TRBJ1-4, with 7 bases aligning to TRBD1. CDR1 is SGHRS and CDR2 is YFSETQ in the germline V gene. The CDR3 length is 15 residues. V was pared by 4 bases and J by 5 bases, with 8 bases of the junction left unmatched. CDR3 nucleotide sequence: TGCGCCAGCAGCGCCTTGGGACAGTCCAATGAAAAACTGTTTTTT. Translating gives CASSALGQSNEKLFF. Drawing the rest from reference TRBV5-1 and TRBJ1-4, the complete variable domain is KAGVTQTPRYLIKTRGQQVTLSCSPISGHRSVSWYQQTPGQGLQFLFEYFSETQRNKGNFPGRFSGRQFSNSRSEMNVSTLELGDSALYLCASSALGQSNEKLFFGSGTQLSVL.